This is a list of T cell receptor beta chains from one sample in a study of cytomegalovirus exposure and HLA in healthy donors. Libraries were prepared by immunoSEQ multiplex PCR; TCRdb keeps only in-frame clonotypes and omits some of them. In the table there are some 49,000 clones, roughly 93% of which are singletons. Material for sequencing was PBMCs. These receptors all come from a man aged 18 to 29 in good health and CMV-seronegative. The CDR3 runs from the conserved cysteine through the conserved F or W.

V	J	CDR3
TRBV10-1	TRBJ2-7	CASSESKQGPMEQYF
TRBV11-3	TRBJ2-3	CASTRGGDTQYF
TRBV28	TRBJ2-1	CASSPPGAALVHEQFF
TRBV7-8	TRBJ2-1	CASRRWTSGMNNEQFF
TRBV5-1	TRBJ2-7	CASSLEAGTYEQYF
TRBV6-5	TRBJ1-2	CASGALARRDYGYTF
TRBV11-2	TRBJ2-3	CASSLVPESTDTQYF
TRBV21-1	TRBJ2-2	CARSGAGINGELFF
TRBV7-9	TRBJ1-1	CASSWRRREAAWNTEAFF
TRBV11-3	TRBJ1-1	CASSLSGEHTEAFF
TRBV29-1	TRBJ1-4	CSVDREGGEKLFF
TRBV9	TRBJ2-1	CASSVGAGTSGSNEQFF
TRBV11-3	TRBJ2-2	CASTLSGYTGELFF
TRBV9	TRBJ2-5	CASSVGAGGETQYF
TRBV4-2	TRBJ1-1	CASSLDGSVTINTEAFF
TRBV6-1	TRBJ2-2	CASSEVADTGELFF
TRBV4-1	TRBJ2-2	CASSQAPGQGTGELFF
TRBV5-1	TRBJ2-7	CASSLATGGGRAPEEQYF
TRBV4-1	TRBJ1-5	CASSQEAFVGRENQPQHF
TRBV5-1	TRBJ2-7	CASSWGLLAGEQYF
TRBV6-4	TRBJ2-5	CASSEGQGDQETQYF
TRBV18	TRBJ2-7	CASSPDQTTYEQYF
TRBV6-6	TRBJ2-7	CASNLGGQISYEQYF
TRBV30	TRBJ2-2	CAYRPGSVGTRELFF
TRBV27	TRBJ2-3	CASSPRSGRAGADTQYF
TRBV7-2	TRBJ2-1	CASSPDPTGGSYNEQFF
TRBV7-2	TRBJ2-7	CASSLFRGNEQYF
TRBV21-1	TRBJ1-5	CASNPKQGRQPQHF
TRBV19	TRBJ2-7	CASSVDRQGSYEQYF
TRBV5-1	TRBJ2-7	CASSLASGTQYEQYF
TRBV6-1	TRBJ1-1	CASKLRQEPNTEAFF
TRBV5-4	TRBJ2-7	CAVQGGNSYEQYF
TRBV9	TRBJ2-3	CASSPWGASSTDTQYF
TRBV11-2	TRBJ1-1	CASSLVPGRNTEAFF
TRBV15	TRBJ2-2	CATSRDPPGANTGELFF
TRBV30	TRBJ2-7	CAWSSLLISEQYF
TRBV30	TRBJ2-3	CAWSVAGRGTDTQYF
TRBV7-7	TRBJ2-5	CASSRDSGVSQYF
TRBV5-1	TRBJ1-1	CASSPRDRGQMNTEAFF
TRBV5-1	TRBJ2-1	CASSLGGRGSRSYNEQFF
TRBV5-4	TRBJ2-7	CASTPGQGPYEQYF
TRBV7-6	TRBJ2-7	CASSPRLAGVGEQYF
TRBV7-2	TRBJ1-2	CASSKAGNSYGYTF
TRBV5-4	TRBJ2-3	CASSSGTSTDTQYF
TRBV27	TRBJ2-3	CASSLRQGFTDTQYF
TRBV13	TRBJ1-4	CASSPGQGVEKLFF
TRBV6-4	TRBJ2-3	CASSDSSVTDTQYF
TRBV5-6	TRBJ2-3	CASSGRTVSDTQYF
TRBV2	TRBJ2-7	CASSEALGEGNSYEQYF
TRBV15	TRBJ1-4	CATSRDEGWDEKLFF
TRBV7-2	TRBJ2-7	CASSLLAGGPAYEQYF
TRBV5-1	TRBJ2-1	CASSLLTGAGGNEQFF
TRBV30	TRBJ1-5	CAWSGGRRGQPQHF
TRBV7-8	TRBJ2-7	CASSLYGGPDEQYF
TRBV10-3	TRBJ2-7	CAISYPGTSGYEQYF